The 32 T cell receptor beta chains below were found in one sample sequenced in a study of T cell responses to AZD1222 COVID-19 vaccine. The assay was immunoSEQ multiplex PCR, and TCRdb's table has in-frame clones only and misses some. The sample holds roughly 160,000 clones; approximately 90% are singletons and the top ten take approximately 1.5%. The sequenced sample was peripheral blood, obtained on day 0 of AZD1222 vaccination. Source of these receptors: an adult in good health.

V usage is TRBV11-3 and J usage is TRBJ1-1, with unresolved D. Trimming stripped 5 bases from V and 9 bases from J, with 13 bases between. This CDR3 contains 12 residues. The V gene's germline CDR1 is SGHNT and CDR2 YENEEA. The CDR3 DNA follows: TGTGCCAGCAGCCGCCGGAGCTCCCAAGCTTTCTTT. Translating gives CASSRRSSQAFF.

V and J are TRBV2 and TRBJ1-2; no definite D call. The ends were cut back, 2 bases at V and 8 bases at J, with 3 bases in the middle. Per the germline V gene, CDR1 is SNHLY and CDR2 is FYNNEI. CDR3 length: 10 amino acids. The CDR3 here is CASSEWGYTF. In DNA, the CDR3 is TGTGCCAGCAGTGAATGGGGCTACACCTTC.

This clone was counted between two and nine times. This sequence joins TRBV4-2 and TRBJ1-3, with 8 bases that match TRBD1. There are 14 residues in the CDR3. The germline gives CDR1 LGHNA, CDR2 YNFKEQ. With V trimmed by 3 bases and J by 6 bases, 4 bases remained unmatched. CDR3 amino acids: CASSHRGPENTIYF. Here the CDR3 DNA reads TGTGCCAGCAGCCACAGGGGGCCAGAAAACACCATATATTTT.

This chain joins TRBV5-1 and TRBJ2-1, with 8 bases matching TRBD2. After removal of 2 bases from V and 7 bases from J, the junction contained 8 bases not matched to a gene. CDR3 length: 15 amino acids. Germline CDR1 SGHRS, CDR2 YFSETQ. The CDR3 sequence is CASSFFERGWNEQFF. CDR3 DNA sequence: TGCGCCAGCAGCTTCTTCGAGCGGGGGTGGAATGAGCAGTTCTTC. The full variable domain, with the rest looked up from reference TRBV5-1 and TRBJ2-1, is KAGVTQTPRYLIKTRGQQVTLSCSPISGHRSVSWYQQTPGQGLQFLFEYFSETQRNKGNFPGRFSGRQFSNSRSEMNVSTLELGDSALYLCASSFFERGWNEQFFGPGTRLTVL.

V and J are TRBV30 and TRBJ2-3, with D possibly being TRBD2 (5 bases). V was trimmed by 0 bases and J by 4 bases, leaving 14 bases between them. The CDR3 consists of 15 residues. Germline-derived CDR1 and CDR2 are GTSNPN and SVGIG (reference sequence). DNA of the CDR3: TGTGCCTGGAGTGTACGGGGTGATATTGCAGATACGCAGTATTTT. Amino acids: CAWSVRGDIADTQYF.

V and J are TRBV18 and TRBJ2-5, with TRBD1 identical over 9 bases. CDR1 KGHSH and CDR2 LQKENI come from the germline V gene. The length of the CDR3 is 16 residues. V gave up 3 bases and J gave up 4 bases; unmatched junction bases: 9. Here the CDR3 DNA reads TGTGCCAGCTCACCCGGGACAGGGCCACCCTTAGAGACCCAGTACTTC. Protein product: CASSPGTGPPLETQYF.

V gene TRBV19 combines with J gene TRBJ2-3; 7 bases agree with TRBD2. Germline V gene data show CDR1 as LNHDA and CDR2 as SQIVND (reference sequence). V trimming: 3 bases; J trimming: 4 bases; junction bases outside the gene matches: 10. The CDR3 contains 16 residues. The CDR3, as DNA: TGTGCCAGTAGTATTAGAGGACTAGGAAGGGCAGATACGCAGTATTTT. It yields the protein CASSIRGLGRADTQYF.

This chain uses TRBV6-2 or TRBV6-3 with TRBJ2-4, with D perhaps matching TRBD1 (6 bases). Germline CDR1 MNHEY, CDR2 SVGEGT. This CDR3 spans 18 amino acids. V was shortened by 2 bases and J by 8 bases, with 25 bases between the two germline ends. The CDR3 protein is CASSYPFSGTTLRDIQYF. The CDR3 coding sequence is TGTGCCAGCAGTTACCCATTCTCCGGGACAACATTAAGGGACATTCAGTACTTC.

The CDR3 spells CASSASRQGNYGYTF. The CDR3 region has the DNA TGTGCCAGCAGCGCCTCAAGACAGGGAAACTATGGCTACACCTTC. V usage is TRBV9 and J usage is TRBJ1-2; 7 bases fit TRBD1. With 3 bases clipped from V and 2 bases from J, the junction kept 7 bases outside the gene matches. CDR3 length equals 15 residues. Germline V gene sequence: CDR1 SGDLS, CDR2 YYNGEE.

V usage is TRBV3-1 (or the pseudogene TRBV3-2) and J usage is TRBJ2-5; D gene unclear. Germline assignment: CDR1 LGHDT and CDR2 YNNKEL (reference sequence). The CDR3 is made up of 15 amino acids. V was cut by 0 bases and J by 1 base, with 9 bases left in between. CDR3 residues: CASSQDPSSQETQYF. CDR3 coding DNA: TGTGCCAGCAGCCAAGATCCCAGCAGCCAAGAGACCCAGTACTTC.

CDR3 nucleotides: TGTGCCAGCAGTTTGGATTACAGGGGTTACTCTGGAAACACCATATATTTT. Protein product: CASSLDYRGYSGNTIYF. The chain recombines TRBV28 with TRBJ1-3, with 7 nucleotides matching TRBD1. Trimming removed 3 bases from V and 0 bases from J; junction bases left unmatched: 8. Germline lookup yields CDR1 MDHEN and CDR2 SYDVKM. This CDR3 has 17 residues.

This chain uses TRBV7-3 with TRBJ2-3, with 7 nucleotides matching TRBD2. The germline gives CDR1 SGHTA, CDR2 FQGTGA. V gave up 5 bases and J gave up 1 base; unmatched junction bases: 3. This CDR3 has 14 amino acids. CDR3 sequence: CASSPGGGTDTQYF. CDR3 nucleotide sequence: TGTGCCAGCAGCCCGGGGGGTGGCACAGATACGCAGTATTTT. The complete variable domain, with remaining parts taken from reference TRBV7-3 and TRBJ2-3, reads GAGVSQTPSNKVTEKGKYVELRCDPISGHTALYWYRQSLGQGPEFLIYFQGTGAADDSGLPNDRFFAVRPEGSVSTLKIQRTERGDSAVYLCASSPGGGTDTQYFGPGTRLTVL.

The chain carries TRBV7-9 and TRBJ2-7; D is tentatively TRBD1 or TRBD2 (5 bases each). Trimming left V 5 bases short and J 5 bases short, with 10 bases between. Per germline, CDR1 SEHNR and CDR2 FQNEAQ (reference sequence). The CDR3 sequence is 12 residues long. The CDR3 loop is CASSREGHEQYF. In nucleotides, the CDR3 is TGTGCCAGCAGCCGAGAGGGGCACGAGCAGTACTTC. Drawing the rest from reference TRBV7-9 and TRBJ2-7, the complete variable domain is DTGVSQNPRHKITKRGQNVTFRCDPISEHNRLYWYRQTLGQGPEFLTYFQNEAQLEKSRLLSDRFSAERPKGSFSTLEIQRTEQGDSAMYLCASSREGHEQYFGPGTRLTVT.

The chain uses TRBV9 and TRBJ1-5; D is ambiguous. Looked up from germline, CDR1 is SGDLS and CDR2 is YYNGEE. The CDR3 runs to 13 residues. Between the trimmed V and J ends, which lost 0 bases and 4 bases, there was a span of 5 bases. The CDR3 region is CASSVDTNQPQHF. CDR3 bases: TGTGCCAGCAGCGTAGACACAAATCAGCCCCAGCATTTT.

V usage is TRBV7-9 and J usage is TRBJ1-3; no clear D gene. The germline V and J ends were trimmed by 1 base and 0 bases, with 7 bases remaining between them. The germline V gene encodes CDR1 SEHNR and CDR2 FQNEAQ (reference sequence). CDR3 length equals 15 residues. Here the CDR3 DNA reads TGTGCCAGCAGCTTAGGACGTAACTCTGGAAACACCATATATTTT. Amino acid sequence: CASSLGRNSGNTIYF.

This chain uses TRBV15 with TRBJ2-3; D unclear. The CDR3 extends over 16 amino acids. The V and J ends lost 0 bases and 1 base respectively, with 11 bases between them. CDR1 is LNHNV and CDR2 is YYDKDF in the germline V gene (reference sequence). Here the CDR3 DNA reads TGTGCCACCAGCAGAGATCGGGCTCTCCGCACAGATACGCAGTATTTT. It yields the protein CATSRDRALRTDTQYF. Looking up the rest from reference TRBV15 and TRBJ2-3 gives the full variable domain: DAMVIQNPRYQVTQFGKPVTLSCSQTLNHNVMYWYQQKSSQAPKLLFHYYDKDFNNEADTPDNFQSRRPNTSFCFLDIRSPGLGDTAMYLCATSRDRALRTDTQYFGPGTRLTVL.

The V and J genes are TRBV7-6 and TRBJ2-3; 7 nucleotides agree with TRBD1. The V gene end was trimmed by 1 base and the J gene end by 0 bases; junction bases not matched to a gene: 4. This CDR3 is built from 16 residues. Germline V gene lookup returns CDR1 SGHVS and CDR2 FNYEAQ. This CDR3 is CASSLEGTASTDTQYF. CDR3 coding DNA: TGTGCCAGCAGCTTAGAAGGGACAGCTAGCACAGATACGCAGTATTTT. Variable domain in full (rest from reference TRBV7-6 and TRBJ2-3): GAGVSQSPRYKVTKRGQDVALRCDPISGHVSLYWYRQALGQGPEFLTYFNYEAQQDKSGLPNDRFSAERPEGSISTLTIQRTEQRDSAMYRCASSLEGTASTDTQYFGPGTRLTVL.

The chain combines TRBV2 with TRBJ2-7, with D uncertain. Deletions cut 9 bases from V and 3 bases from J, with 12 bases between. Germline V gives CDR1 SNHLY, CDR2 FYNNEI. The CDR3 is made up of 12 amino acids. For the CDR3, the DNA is TGTGCCAGTTCAGCAGAGATCTACGAGCAGTACTTC. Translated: CASSAEIYEQYF. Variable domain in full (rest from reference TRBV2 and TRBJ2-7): EPEVTQTPSHQVTQMGQEVILRCVPISNHLYFYWYRQILGQKVEFLVSFYNNEISEKSEIFDDQFSVERPDGSNFTLKIRSTKLEDSAMYFCASSAEIYEQYFGPGTRLTVT.

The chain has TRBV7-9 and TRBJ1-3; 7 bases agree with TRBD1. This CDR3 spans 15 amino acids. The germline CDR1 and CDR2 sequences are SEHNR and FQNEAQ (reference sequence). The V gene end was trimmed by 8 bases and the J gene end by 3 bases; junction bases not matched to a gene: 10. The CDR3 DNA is TGTGCCAGCTTGGAGGGGGCAGGGCTTGGAAACACCATATATTTT. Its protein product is CASLEGAGLGNTIYF.

The CDR3 bases are TGTGCCAGCAGTTCGGGGGGGACAGGGGTTTCACCCCTCCACTTT. It specifies CASSSGGTGVSPLHF. The chain employs TRBV6-5 and TRBJ1-6; 10 bases line up with TRBD1. This CDR3 contains 15 residues. With V trimmed by 4 bases and J by 9 bases, 6 bases remained unmatched. CDR1 MNHEY and CDR2 SVGAGI come from the germline V gene.

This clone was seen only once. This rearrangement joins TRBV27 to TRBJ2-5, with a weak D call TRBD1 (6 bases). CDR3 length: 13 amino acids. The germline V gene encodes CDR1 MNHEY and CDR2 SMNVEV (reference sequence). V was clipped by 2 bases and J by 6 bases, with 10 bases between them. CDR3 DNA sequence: TGTGCCAGCAGTTTAAGCAGGGGTCAGACCCAGTACTTC. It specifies CASSLSRGQTQYF.

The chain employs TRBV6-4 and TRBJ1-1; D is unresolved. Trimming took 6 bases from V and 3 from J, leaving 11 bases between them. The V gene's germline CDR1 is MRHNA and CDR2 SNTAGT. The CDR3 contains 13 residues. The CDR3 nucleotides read TGTGCCAGCAGCCTGAGATGGGACACTGAAGCTTTCTTT. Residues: CASSLRWDTEAFF.

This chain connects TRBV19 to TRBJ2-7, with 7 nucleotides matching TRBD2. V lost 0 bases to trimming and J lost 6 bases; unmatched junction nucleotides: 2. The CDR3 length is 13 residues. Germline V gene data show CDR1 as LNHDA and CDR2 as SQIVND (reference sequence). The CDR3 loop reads CASSIDGGSEQYF. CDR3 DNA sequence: TGTGCCAGTAGTATAGATGGCGGGAGCGAGCAGTACTTC.

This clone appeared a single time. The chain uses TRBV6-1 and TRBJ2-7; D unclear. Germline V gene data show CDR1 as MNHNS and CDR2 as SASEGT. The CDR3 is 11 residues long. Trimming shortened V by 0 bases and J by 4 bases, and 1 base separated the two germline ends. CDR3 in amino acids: CASSEAYEQYF. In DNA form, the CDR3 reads TGTGCCAGCAGTGAAGCTTACGAGCAGTACTTC.

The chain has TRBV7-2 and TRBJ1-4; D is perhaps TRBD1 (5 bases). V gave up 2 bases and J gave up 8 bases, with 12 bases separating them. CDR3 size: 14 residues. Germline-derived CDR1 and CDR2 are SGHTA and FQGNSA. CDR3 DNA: TGTGCCAGCAGCTTATTGCAGGGTACGGAAAAACTGTTTTTT. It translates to CASSLLQGTEKLFF.

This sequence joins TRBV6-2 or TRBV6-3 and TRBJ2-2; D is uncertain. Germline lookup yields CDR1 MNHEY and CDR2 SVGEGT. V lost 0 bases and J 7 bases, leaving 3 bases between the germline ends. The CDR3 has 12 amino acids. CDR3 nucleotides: TGTGCCAGCAGTTACTCCGGCGGGGAGCTGTTTTTT. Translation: CASSYSGGELFF.

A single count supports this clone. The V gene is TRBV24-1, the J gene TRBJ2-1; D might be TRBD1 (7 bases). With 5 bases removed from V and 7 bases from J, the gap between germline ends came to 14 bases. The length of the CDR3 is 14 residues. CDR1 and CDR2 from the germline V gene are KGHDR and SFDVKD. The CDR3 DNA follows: TGTGCCACCAGTGGCTGGAGGGGGCGAAATGAGCAGTTCTTC. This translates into CATSGWRGRNEQFF.

The chain's CDR3 is CASSGTADYGYTF. The CDR3 coding sequence is TGTGCCAGCTCCGGGACAGCGGACTATGGCTACACCTTC. The chain has TRBV18 and TRBJ1-2, with 7 bases aligning to TRBD1. CDR1 is KGHSH and CDR2 is LQKENI in the germline V gene. Germline trimming cut 6 bases from V and 3 bases from J; bases unmatched to any gene: 4. This CDR3 is 13 amino acids long.

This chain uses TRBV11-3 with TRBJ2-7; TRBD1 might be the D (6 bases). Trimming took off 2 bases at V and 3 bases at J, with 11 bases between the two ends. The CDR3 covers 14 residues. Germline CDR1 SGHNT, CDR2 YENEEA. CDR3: CASSLQGSDYEQYF. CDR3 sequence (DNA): TGTGCCAGCAGCTTACAGGGGAGTGACTACGAGCAGTACTTC.

The CDR3 here is CASSLGPQRTGRGYTF. The CDR3 bases are TGTGCCAGCAGCTTAGGTCCCCAGCGGACAGGGAGAGGCTACACCTTC. V gene TRBV7-2 combines with J gene TRBJ1-2; 8 bases fit TRBD1. CDR1 is SGHTA, CDR2 FQGNSA, per germline. The ends lost 1 base at V and 8 bases at J; junction bases unmatched: 12. This CDR3 has 16 residues.

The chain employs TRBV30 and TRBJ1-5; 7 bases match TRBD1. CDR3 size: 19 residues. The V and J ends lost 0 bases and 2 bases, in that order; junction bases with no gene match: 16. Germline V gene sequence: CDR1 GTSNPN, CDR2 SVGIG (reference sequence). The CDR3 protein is CAWSVRGQGYRGGNQPQHF. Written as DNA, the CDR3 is TGTGCCTGGAGTGTGAGGGGGCAGGGGTATCGTGGCGGCAATCAGCCCCAGCATTTT.

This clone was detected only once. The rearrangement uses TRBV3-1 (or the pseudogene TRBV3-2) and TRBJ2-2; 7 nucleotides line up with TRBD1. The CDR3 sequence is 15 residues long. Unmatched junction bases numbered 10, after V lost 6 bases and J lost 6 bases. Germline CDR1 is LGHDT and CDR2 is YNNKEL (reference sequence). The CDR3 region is CASRYSGTEAGELFF. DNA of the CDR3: TGTGCCAGCAGATACTCCGGGACAGAGGCCGGGGAGCTGTTTTTT.